What follows is one T cell receptor (beta chain) and its context. Its antigen is as yet unknown. The length of the CDR3 is 15 residues. This sample is drawn from a study of cytomegalovirus exposure and HLA in healthy donors. Findings of the study overall: TCR beta V segments were, for the most part, productive about 87% or about 30% of the time in an earlier analysis. Analyses of presence/absence relied on an assumption of roughly uniform sequencing depth across donors. Reports indicated that the classifier achieved high specificity and sensitivity in diagnosing cytomegalovirus status.

PCR primers comprised 60 Vbeta and 13 Jbeta primers. Clones were read by immunoSEQ multiplex PCR, and TCRdb kept only the in-frame ones, dropping some. Of some 100,000 clones in the sample, around 77% were seen once. V and J are TRBV21-1 and TRBJ1-4. TRBV21-1 is a recognized pseudogene. The sequenced sample was PBMCs. The TCR sequence derives from a man between 40 and 49 years old in good health and CMV-seropositive. The CDR3 DNA reads as TGTGCCAGCAGCAAAGAGAAGGGGAGGGATGAAAAACTGTTTTTT. Residues: CASSKEKGRDEKLFF.